This TCR beta chain is from a study of blood T cell repertoires in COVID-19. Study-wide context: The study drew acute and convalescent COVID-19 samples from the United States, Italy and Spain. Nucleic acid was either cDNA or gDNA, and it came from T cells, B-cell-depleted T cells, or PBMCs.

J gave up 7 bases and V 5 bases, and 7 bases lay outside the gene matches. The CDR3 extends over 15 amino acids. Germline CDR1 SGHTA, CDR2 FQGNSA. Assay used: immunoSEQ multiplex PCR; TCRdb lists only in-frame clones, some missing. In the table there are 75,000 to 85,000 clones, 75% to 90% of which are singletons. The chain uses TRBV7-2 and TRBJ1-3; TRBD1 matches 11 bases. Source material: peripheral blood. The clonotype comes from a human donor in a cohort sampled during active COVID-19. CDR3 DNA: TGTGCCAGCAGCCAGGGGACAGGGGGGCGTAACACCATATATTTT. Translation gives CASSQGTGGRNTIYF.